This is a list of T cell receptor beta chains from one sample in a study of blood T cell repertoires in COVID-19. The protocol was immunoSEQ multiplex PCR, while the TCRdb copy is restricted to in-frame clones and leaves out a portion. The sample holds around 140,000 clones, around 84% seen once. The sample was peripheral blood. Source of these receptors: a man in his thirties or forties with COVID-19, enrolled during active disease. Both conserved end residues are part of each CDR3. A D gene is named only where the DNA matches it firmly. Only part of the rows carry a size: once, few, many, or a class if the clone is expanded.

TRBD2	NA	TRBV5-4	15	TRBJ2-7	CASSLGTSGTYEQYF	TGTGCCAGCAGCTTGGGGACTAGCGGGACCTACGAGCAGTACTTC
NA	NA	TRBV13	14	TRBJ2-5	CASSPSRRRETQYF	TGTGCCAGCAGCCCCAGTAGGCGGCGGGAGACCCAGTACTTC
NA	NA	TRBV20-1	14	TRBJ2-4	CSASWSRGKNIQYF	TGCAGTGCTAGTTGGTCCAGGGGTAAAAACATTCAGTACTTC
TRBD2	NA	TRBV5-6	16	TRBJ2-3	CASSLGSGRVKDTQYF	TGTGCCAGCAGCTTGGGAAGCGGGAGGGTTAAAGATACGCAGTATTTT
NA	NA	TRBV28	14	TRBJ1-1	CATSGVGGKPEAFF	TGTGCCACCTCTGGGGTAGGCGGGAAGCCTGAAGCTTTCTTT
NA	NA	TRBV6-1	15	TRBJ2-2	CASSEQTGNTGELFF	TGTGCCAGCAGTGAGCAGACAGGGAACACCGGGGAGCTGTTTTTT
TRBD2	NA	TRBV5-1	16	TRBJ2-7	CASSLATSPPSYEQYF	TGCGCCAGCAGCTTGGCGACTAGCCCTCCCTCCTACGAGCAGTACTTC
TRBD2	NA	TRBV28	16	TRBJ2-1	CASTPGGLTSVAEQFF	TGTGCCAGCACCCCTGGAGGACTAACTAGCGTGGCTGAGCAGTTCTTC
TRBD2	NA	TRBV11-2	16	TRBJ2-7	CASSNRLAGRSYEQYF	TGTGCCAGCAGCAATCGACTAGCGGGACGTTCCTACGAGCAGTACTTC
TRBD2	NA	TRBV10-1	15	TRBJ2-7	CASSRGLAGGSEQYF	TGCGCCAGCAGCCGGGGACTAGCGGGAGGTAGCGAGCAGTACTTC
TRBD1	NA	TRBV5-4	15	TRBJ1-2	CASSLVTGGAYGYTF	TGTGCCAGCAGCTTGGTGACAGGGGGCGCCTATGGCTACACCTTC
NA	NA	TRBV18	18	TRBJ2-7	CASSPPPQGSLASYEQYF	TGTGCCAGCTCACCACCGCCACAGGGGTCACTAGCATCCTACGAGCAGTACTTC
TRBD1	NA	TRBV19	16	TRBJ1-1	CASHRTDRGANTEAFF	TGTGCCAGTCATCGGACAGACAGGGGAGCGAACACTGAAGCTTTCTTT
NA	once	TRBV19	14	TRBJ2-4	CASNEGVAENIQYF	TGTGCCAGTAACGAAGGGGTAGCGGAAAACATTCAGTACTTC
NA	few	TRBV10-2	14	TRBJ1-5	CASSTQGGNQPQHF	TGCGCCAGCAGTACTCAAGGGGGCAATCAGCCCCAGCATTTT
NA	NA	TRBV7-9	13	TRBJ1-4	CASSLASGEKLFF	TGTGCCAGCAGCTTAGCCTCGGGTGAAAAACTGTTTTTT
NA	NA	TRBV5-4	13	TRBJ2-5	CASRAGNQETQYF	TGTGCCAGCCGGGCGGGGAACCAAGAGACCCAGTACTTC
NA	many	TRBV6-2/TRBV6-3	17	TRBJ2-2	CASSKRIGGFGTGELFF	TGTGCCAGCAGTAAAAGGATCGGGGGATTTGGGACCGGGGAGCTGTTTTTT
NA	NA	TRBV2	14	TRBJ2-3	CASNGGVLTDTQYF	TGTGCCAGCAACGGAGGGGTACTCACAGATACGCAGTATTTT
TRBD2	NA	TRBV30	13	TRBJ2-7	CAWSVGGSSKQYF	TGTGCCTGGAGTGTAGGCGGGAGCTCTAAGCAGTACTTC
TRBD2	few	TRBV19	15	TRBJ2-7	CASSYGTSGRYEQYF	TGTGCCAGTAGCTACGGGACTAGCGGACGGTACGAGCAGTACTTC
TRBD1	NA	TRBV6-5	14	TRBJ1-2	CASSSGGGTDGYTF	TGTGCCAGCAGCTCAGGGGGCGGGACGGATGGCTACACCTTC
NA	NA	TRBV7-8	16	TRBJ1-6	CASSLRGSSYNSPLHF	TGTGCCAGCAGCTTAAGGGGGAGCTCCTATAATTCACCCCTCCACTTT
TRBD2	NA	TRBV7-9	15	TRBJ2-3	CASSLWLTSPDTQYF	TGTGCCAGCAGCTTATGGCTGACTAGCCCAGATACGCAGTATTTT
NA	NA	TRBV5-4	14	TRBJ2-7	CASSLVGRMYEQYF	TGTGCCAGCAGCTTGGTGGGCAGGATGTACGAGCAGTACTTC
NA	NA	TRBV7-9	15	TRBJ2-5	CASSQQGGYSGTQYF	TGTGCCAGCAGCCAGCAGGGGGGTTACTCGGGGACCCAGTACTTC
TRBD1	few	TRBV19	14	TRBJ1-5	CASTTGGRNQPQHF	TGTGCCAGCACTACAGGGGGCCGCAATCAGCCCCAGCATTTT
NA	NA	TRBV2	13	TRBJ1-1	CASQAGAGTEAFF	TGTGCCAGCCAAGCGGGGGCGGGTACTGAAGCTTTCTTT
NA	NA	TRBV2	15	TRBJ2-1	CASSSGTSGANEQFF	TGTGCCAGCAGTTCCGGGACTTCCGGGGCCAATGAGCAGTTCTTC
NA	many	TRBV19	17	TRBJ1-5	CASSQADGGTLNQPQHF	TGTGCCAGTAGCCAAGCAGACGGAGGGACCCTCAATCAGCCCCAGCATTTT
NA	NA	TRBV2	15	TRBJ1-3	CATKAATGSGNTIYF	TGTGCCACCAAGGCGGCAACAGGGTCTGGAAACACCATATATTTT
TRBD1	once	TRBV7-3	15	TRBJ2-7	CASSEGTGGFYEQYF	TGTGCCAGCAGCGAGGGGACAGGGGGTTTCTACGAGCAGTACTTC
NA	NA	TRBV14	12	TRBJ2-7	CASSQGLYEQYF	TGTGCCAGCAGCCAAGGGCTCTACGAGCAGTACTTC
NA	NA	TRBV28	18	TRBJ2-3	CASSLATTSAEGADTQYF	TGTGCCAGCAGTTTGGCCACCACTAGCGCAGAGGGGGCAGATACGCAGTATTTT
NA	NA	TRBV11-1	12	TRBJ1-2	CASSLGGEGYTF	TGTGCCAGCAGCTTGGGAGGGGAAGGCTACACCTTC
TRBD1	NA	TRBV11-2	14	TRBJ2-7	CASSLTGGPYEQYF	TGTGCCAGCAGCTTGACAGGGGGCCCCTACGAGCAGTACTTC
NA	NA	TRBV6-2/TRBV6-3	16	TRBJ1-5	CASSYSRGKGNQPQHF	TGTGCCAGCAGTTACTCGAGAGGTAAGGGCAATCAGCCCCAGCATTTT
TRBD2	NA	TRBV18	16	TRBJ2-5	CASSPPHGRAGETQYF	TGTGCCAGCTCACCACCCCACGGGAGGGCCGGGGAGACCCAGTACTTC
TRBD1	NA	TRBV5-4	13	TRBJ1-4	CASSFETGSKLFF	TGTGCCAGCAGCTTCGAGACAGGGAGTAAACTGTTTTTT
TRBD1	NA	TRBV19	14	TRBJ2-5	CASRIRQGKETQYF	TGTGCCAGTAGAATCAGACAGGGTAAAGAGACCCAGTACTTC
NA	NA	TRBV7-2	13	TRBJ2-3	CASSVQTADTQYF	TGTGCCAGCAGCGTCCAGACTGCAGATACGCAGTATTTT
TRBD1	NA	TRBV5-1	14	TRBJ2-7	CASSLNRDRGEQYF	TGCGCCAGCAGCTTGAACCGGGACAGGGGCGAGCAGTACTTC
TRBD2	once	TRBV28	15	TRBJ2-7	CASLPGTSGTYEQYF	TGTGCCAGCCTTCCTGGGACTAGCGGGACCTACGAGCAGTACTTC
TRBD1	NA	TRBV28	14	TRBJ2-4	CASSLGTGTDIQYF	TGTGCCAGCAGTTTGGGGACAGGGACGGACATTCAGTACTTC
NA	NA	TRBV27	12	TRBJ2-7	CASSSPGYEQYF	TGTGCCAGCAGTTCCCCGGGCTACGAGCAGTACTTC
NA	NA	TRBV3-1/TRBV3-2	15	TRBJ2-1	CASGRGLGSYNEQFF	TGTGCCAGCGGCAGGGGCCTGGGCTCCTACAATGAGCAGTTCTTC